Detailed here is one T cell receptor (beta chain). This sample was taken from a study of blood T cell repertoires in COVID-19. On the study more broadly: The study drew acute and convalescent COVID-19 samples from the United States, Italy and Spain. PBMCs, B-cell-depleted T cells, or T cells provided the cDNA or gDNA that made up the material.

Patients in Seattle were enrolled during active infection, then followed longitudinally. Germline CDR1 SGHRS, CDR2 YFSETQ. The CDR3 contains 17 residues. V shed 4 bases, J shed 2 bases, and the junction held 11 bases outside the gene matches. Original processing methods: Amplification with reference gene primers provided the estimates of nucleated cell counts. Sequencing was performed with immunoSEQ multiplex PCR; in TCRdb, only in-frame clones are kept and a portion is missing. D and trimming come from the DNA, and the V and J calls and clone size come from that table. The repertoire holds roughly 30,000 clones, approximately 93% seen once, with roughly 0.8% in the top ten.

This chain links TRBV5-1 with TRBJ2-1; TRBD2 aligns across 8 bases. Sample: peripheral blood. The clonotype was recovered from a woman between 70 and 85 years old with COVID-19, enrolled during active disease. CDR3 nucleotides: TGCGCCAGCAGCGGGGGACTGAGTAGCGGGGCCTACAATGAGCAGTTCTTC. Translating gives CASSGGLSSGAYNEQFF.